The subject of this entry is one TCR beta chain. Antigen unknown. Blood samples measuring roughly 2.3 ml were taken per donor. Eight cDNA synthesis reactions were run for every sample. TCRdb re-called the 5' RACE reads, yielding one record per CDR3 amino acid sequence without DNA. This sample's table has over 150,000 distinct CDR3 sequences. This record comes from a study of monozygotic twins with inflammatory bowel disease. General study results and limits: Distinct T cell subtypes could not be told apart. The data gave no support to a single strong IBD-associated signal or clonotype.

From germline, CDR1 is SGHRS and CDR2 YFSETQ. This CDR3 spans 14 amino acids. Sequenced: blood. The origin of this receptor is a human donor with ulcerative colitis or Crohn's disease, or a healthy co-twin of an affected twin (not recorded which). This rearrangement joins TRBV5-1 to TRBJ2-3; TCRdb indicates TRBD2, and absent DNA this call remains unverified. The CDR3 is CASSVTSGIDTQYF.